The 15 T cell receptor beta chains below come from one sample, sequenced in a study of T-cell memory formation after mild COVID-19. TCRdb analysed the 5' RACE reads with MiXCR anew, one entry per CDR3 protein. The top ten clones hold under 15% of a sample with 400,000 to 550,000 distinct CDR3 sequences, about 23% of them seen once. Sequenced: PBMCs or a T cell subset sorted from them (not recorded which). These receptors were obtained from an adult woman who had mild COVID-19 (a few samples of this study predate the infection). Cell type and time point are not known.

This chain joins TRBV20-1 and TRBJ2-1, with a possible D match to TRBD2 (5 bases). V was trimmed by 0 bases and J by 1 base, leaving 13 bases between them. CDR1 is DFQATT, CDR2 SNEGSKA, per germline (reference sequence). The CDR3 spans 16 residues. Here the CDR3 reads CSARDWGSASYNEQFF. CDR3 sequence (DNA): TGCAGTGCTAGAGATTGGGGTAGCGCGTCCTACAATGAGCAGTTCTTC.

The chain joins TRBV11-1 to TRBJ2-7; D gene ambiguous. Trimming shortened V by 4 bases and J by 2 bases, and 18 bases separated the two germline ends. CDR1 and CDR2 (germline): SGHAT, FQDESV (reference sequence). There are 16 residues in the CDR3. This chain's CDR3 is CASSSPLPPEPYEQYF. CDR3 coding DNA: TGTGCCAGCAGCTCCCCCCTCCCACCTGAACCCTACGAGCAGTACTTC.

V and J are TRBV3-1 and TRBJ2-3; 13 nucleotides align to TRBD2. With 4 bases clipped from V and 2 bases from J, the junction kept 3 bases outside the gene matches. The germline V gene encodes CDR1 LGHDT and CDR2 YNNKEL (reference sequence). This CDR3 has 16 amino acids. CDR3 sequence: CASSLTSGRATDTQYF. In DNA form, the CDR3 reads TGTGCCAGCAGCCTTACTAGCGGGAGGGCCACAGATACGCAGTATTTT.

V gene TRBV4-3 combines with J gene TRBJ1-1; D remains unclear. Trimming took 1 base from V and 0 from J, leaving 9 bases between them. Germline V gene sequence: CDR1 LGHNA, CDR2 YSLEER. This CDR3 contains 15 residues. The CDR3 DNA reads as TGCGCCAGCAGCCAAGGGCGGATTATGAACACTGAAGCTTTCTTT. Protein sequence: CASSQGRIMNTEAFF.

This chain uses TRBV7-9 with TRBJ2-1, with 10 bases matching TRBD2. V lost 4 bases and J lost 0; bases outside the gene matches: 9. Germline V lookup: CDR1 SEHNR, CDR2 FQNEAQ (reference sequence). The CDR3 totals 18 residues. The CDR3 is CASSWPLAGLSSYNEQFF. The CDR3 DNA follows: TGTGCCAGCAGCTGGCCACTAGCGGGGCTGAGCTCCTACAATGAGCAGTTCTTC.

The genes are TRBV7-9 and TRBJ1-3; no reliable D call. Germline V gives CDR1 SEHNR, CDR2 FQNEAQ (reference sequence). V was trimmed by 4 bases and J by 0 bases, leaving 13 bases between them. The length of the CDR3 is 16 residues. CDR3 bases: TGTGCCAGCAGCTCGTCTCAGGCAAGCTCTGGAAACACCATATATTTT. As protein: CASSSSQASSGNTIYF.

This clonotype turned up a few times. The chain recombines TRBV7-3 with TRBJ2-7; 10 nucleotides line up with TRBD2. This CDR3 has 18 residues. The V and J ends lost 5 bases and 0 bases, in that order; junction bases with no gene match: 13. CDR1 SGHTA and CDR2 FQGTGA come from the germline V gene. This CDR3 is CASSLITIAGGDSYEQYF. For the CDR3, the DNA is TGTGCCAGCAGCCTCATCACTATAGCGGGAGGCGACTCCTACGAGCAGTACTTC. Full variable domain (outside the CDR3, taken from reference TRBV7-3 and TRBJ2-7): GAGVSQTPSNKVTEKGKYVELRCDPISGHTALYWYRQSLGQGPEFLIYFQGTGAADDSGLPNDRFFAVRPEGSVSTLKIQRTERGDSAVYLCASSLITIAGGDSYEQYFGPGTRLTVT.

In its sample, this clonotype was seen many times. The chain is built from TRBV12-3 or TRBV12-4 and TRBJ2-2; D unclear. The CDR3 consists of 12 residues. Trimming pared 7 bases from V and 0 bases from J, leaving 3 bases between. The CDR3 sequence is CASTANTGELFF. The DNA for the CDR3 is TGTGCCAGCACAGCGAACACCGGGGAGCTGTTTTTT.

The J gene is TRBJ2-7, the V gene TRBV20-1; 7 bases match TRBD2. Germline V lookup: CDR1 DFQATT, CDR2 SNEGSKA (reference sequence). The CDR3 runs 12 residues. With 6 bases clipped from V and 3 bases from J, the junction kept 5 bases outside the gene matches. CDR3 region: CSATPGGYEQYF. In DNA form, the CDR3 reads TGCAGTGCCACACCGGGGGGCTACGAGCAGTACTTC.

This clonotype was detected a few times. The genes are TRBV4-1 and TRBJ2-5, with D maybe TRBD2 (6 bases). The CDR3 totals 15 residues. V was pared by 2 bases and J by 1 base, with 11 bases between. The V gene's germline CDR1 is MGHRA and CDR2 YSYEKL. CDR3: CASSQSGLTQETQYF. The DNA of the CDR3 is TGCGCCAGCAGCCAATCCGGACTAACCCAAGAGACCCAGTACTTC.

This clonotype was seen only a few times. This rearrangement joins TRBV7-3 to TRBJ2-1, with D possibly being TRBD2 (7 bases). Germline-derived CDR1 and CDR2 are SGHTA and FQGTGA. Trimming cost V 1 base and J 5 bases, with 9 bases left between them. The CDR3 has 14 amino acids. CDR3 sequence reads: CASSLMGGHNEQFF. The CDR3 DNA reads TGTGCCAGCAGCTTAATGGGGGGGCACAATGAGCAGTTCTTC.

The V gene is TRBV12-3 or TRBV12-4, the J gene TRBJ2-5, with D tentatively TRBD1 (6 bases). V was trimmed by 6 bases and J by 1 base, leaving 9 bases between them. The CDR3 runs to 13 residues. CDR3 protein: CASRQGLQETQYF. CDR3 nucleotides: TGTGCCAGCAGACAGGGCCTCCAAGAGACCCAGTACTTC.

This clonotype was counted between two and nine times. V usage is TRBV5-1 and J usage is TRBJ2-2; D uncertain. CDR1 and CDR2 from the germline V gene are SGHRS and YFSETQ. V lost 0 bases to trimming and J lost 5 bases, with 5 bases between them. The CDR3 is 13 amino acids. The CDR3 region has the DNA TGCGCCAGCAGCTTGGACCTTACCGGGGAGCTGTTTTTT. Its translation is CASSLDLTGELFF.

This chain uses TRBV29-1 with TRBJ2-6; D gene uncertain. The CDR3 loop spans 15 amino acids. CDR1 SQVTM and CDR2 ANQGSEA come from the germline V gene. Trimming left V 5 bases short and J 1 base short, with 12 bases between. CDR3 sequence (DNA): TGCAGCGTTCCCACTCGTGGGTCTGGGGCCAACGTCCTGACTTTC. Encoded protein: CSVPTRGSGANVLTF.

This clonotype has a handful of counts. The chain recombines TRBV7-6 with TRBJ2-7; 7 bases are shared with TRBD1. The V gene end was trimmed by 5 bases and the J gene end by 6 bases; junction bases not matched to a gene: 7. CDR1 and CDR2 from the germline V gene are SGHVS and FNYEAQ. The CDR3 length is 13 residues. The CDR3 bases are TGTGCCAGCAGCATAACGGGACAGTCCGAGCAGTACTTC. Translated, it gives CASSITGQSEQYF.